This T cell receptor (beta chain) came from a study of fetal regulatory T cell absence and autoimmunity. The CDR3 has 14 amino acids. V was shortened by 2 bases and J by 5 bases, with 10 bases between the two germline ends. CDR1 is MNHEY, CDR2 SVGAGI, per germline. Produced via immunoSEQ multiplex PCR; TCRdb's table is partial and in-frame only. The table has 95,000 or so clones, about 78% seen once. This TCR was sampled from a male donor with IPEX syndrome. This sequence joins TRBV6-5 and TRBJ2-1; TRBD1 is a possible D gene (5 bases). The source material was pancreas tissue. CDR3 nucleotides: TGTGCCAGCAGTTACCAGGGTTTGGACAATGAGCAGTTCTTC. This sequence encodes CASSYQGLDNEQFF.